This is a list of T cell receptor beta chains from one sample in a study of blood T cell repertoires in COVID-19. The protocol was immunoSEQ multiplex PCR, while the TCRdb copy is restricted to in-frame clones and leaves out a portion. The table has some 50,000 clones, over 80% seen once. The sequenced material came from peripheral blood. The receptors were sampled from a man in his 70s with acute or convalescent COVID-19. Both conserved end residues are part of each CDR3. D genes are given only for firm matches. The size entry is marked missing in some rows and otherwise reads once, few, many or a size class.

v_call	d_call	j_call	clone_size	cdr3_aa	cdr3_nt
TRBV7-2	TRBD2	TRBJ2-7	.	CASSFGAGGVGEQYF	TGTGCCAGCAGCTTTGGAGCGGGAGGCGTGGGTGAGCAGTACTTC
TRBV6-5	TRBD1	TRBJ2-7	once	CASSYSEQGDVQYF	TGTGCCAGCAGTTACTCAGAACAGGGGGATGTGCAGTACTTC
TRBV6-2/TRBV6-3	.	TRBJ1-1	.	CASSPVISTEAFF	TGTGCCAGCAGCCCTGTCATCAGCACTGAAGCTTTCTTT
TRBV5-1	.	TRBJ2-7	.	CASSLASGGVIYEQYF	TGCGCCAGCAGCTTGGCTAGTGGCGGGGTTATCTACGAGCAGTACTTC
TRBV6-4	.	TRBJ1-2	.	CASSPREGYGYTF	TGTGCCAGCAGTCCCAGGGAAGGCTATGGCTACACCTTC
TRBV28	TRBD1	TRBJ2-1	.	CASSLSGQGAYNEQFF	TGTGCCAGCAGTTTATCGGGACAGGGTGCCTACAATGAGCAGTTCTTC
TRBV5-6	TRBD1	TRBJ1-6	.	CASSGGQGRDNSPLHF	TGTGCCAGCAGCGGGGGACAGGGGCGGGATAATTCACCCCTCCACTTT
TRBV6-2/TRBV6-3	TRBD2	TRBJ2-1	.	CASSYSKRGVYNEQFF	TGTGCCAGCAGTTACTCGAAGCGGGGGGTTTACAATGAGCAGTTCTTC
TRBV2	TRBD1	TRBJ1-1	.	CASRGTGAGPFEAFF	TGTGCCAGCAGAGGGACAGGGGCCGGGCCATTTGAAGCTTTCTTT
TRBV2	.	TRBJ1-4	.	CASSRQVVNEKLFF	TGTGCCAGCAGTCGACAGGTCGTTAATGAAAAACTGTTTTTT
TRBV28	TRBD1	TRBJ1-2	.	CASSSDRGIHGYTF	TGTGCCAGCAGTTCCGACAGGGGGATTCATGGCTACACCTTC
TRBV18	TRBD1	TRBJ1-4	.	CASSPGPGQANEKLFF	TGTGCCAGCTCACCTGGCCCGGGACAGGCTAATGAAAAACTGTTTTTT
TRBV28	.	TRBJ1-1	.	CASRGGDAGNTEAFF	TGTGCCAGCAGGGGGGGGGATGCTGGGAACACTGAAGCTTTCTTT
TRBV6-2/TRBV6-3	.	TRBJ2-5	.	CASSYGLGATTQYF	TGTGCCAGCAGTTACGGACTGGGGGCCACGACCCAGTACTTC
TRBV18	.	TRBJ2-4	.	CASGTLAKNIQYF	TGTGCCAGCGGCACCTTAGCCAAAAACATTCAGTACTTC
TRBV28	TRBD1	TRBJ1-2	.	CASTPGQNYGYTF	TGTGCCAGCACCCCGGGACAGAACTATGGCTACACCTTC
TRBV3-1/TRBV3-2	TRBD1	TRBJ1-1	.	CASSQVRDRGQAFF	TGTGCCAGCAGCCAAGTCCGGGACAGGGGGCAAGCTTTCTTT
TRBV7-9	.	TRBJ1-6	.	CASSPPESPLHF	TGTGCCAGCTCTCCACCAGAATCACCCCTCCACTTT
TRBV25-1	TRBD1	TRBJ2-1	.	CASSGQGWNEQFF	TGTGCCAGCAGTGGACAGGGGTGGAATGAGCAGTTCTTC
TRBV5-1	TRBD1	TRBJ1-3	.	CASTEGGSSGNTIYF	TGCGCCAGCACGGAAGGGGGCAGCTCTGGAAACACCATATATTTT
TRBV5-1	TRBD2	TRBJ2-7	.	CASSFPGLAGGEQYF	TGCGCCAGCAGCTTTCCGGGACTAGCGGGAGGCGAGCAGTACTTC
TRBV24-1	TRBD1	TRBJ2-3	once	CATSTTGGADTQYF	TGTGCCACCTCCACCACAGGGGGCGCAGATACGCAGTATTTT
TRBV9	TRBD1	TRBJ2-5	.	CASSVGGPGDRGQYF	TGTGCCAGCAGCGTAGGGGGGCCGGGAGACAGGGGCCAGTACTTC
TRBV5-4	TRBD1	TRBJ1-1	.	CASSQIQGGWNTEAFF	TGTGCCAGCAGCCAAATACAGGGGGGCTGGAACACTGAAGCTTTCTTT
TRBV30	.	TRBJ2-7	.	CAWSVTGYLSYEQYF	TGTGCCTGGAGTGTAACGGGGTATCTCTCCTACGAGCAGTACTTC
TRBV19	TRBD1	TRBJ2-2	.	CASSIGGQGRGELFF	TGTGCCAGTAGTATCGGGGGACAGGGGCGCGGGGAGCTGTTTTTT
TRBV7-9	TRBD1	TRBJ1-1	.	CASSLGGQGDTEAFF	TGTGCCAGCAGCTTAGGTGGGCAGGGGGACACTGAAGCTTTCTTT
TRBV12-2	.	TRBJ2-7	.	CASRLPPPPGSEQYF	TGTGCAAGTCGCTTACCCCCACCCCCAGGCTCCGAGCAGTACTTC
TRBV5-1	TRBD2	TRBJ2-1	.	CASSLTSGGPRFF	TGCGCCAGCAGCCTGACTAGCGGGGGTCCCCGGTTCTTC
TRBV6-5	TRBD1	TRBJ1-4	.	CASRLQGANEKLFF	TGTGCCAGCAGATTACAGGGGGCAAATGAAAAACTGTTTTTT
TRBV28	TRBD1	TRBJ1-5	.	CASSTGTGGYQPQHF	TGTGCCAGCAGTACCGGGACAGGGGGCTATCAGCCCCAGCATTTT
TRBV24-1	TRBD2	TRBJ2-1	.	CATSDLRREGNNEQFF	TGTGCCACCAGTGATTTGAGGAGGGAGGGGAACAATGAGCAGTTCTTC
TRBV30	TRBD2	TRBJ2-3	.	CAWKVAGGIDTQYF	TGTGCCTGGAAGGTAGCGGGAGGTATAGATACGCAGTATTTT
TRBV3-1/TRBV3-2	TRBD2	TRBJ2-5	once	CASSYKRGAHIETQYF	TGTGCCAGCAGTTATAAGCGGGGGGCCCATATAGAGACCCAGTACTTC
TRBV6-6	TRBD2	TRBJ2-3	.	CASSRGTSGFGFTDTQYF	TGTGCCAGCAGTCGAGGGACTAGCGGGTTCGGTTTCACAGATACGCAGTATTTT
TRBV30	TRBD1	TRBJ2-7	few	CACEQGAGYEQYF	TGTGCCTGTGAACAGGGGGCCGGCTACGAGCAGTACTTC
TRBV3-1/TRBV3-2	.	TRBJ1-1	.	CASSQGPSLSTEAFF	TGTGCCAGCAGCCAAGGCCCTAGTCTATCAACTGAAGCTTTCTTT
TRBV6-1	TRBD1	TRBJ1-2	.	CASSETTTGLYGYTF	TGTGCCAGCAGTGAAACGACGACAGGGCTTTATGGCTACACCTTC
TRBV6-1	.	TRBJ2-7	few	CASSEWAYEQYF	TGTGCCAGCAGTGAGTGGGCGTACGAGCAGTACTTC
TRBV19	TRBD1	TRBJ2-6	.	CASATPRDRASGANVLTF	TGTGCCAGTGCTACTCCGCGGGACAGGGCCTCTGGGGCCAACGTCCTGACTTTC
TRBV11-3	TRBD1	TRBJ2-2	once	CASSSETGGAPGELFF	TGTGCCAGCAGTTCAGAGACAGGGGGCGCCCCCGGGGAGCTGTTTTTT
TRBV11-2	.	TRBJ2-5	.	CASSLDLQDFQETQYF	TGTGCCAGCAGCTTAGACCTACAGGATTTTCAAGAGACCCAGTACTTC
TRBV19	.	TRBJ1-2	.	CASSVDLGYTF	TGTGCCAGTAGTGTCGACTTGGGCTACACCTTC
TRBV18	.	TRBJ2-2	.	CASSYGGGRNTGELFF	TGTGCCAGCTCTTACGGGGGAGGTCGGAACACCGGGGAGCTGTTTTTT
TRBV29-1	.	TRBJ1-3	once	CSVEGTPSGNTIYF	TGCAGCGTTGAAGGGACTCCCTCTGGAAACACCATATATTTT
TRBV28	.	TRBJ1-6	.	CASSFREPLHF	TGTGCCAGCAGTTTCCGGGAACCCCTCCACTTT
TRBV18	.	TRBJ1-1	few	CASSSDSSTEAFF	TGTGCCAGCTCATCTGACAGCTCCACTGAAGCTTTCTTT
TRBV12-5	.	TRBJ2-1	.	CASGLRSGLYNEQFF	TGTGCTAGTGGTTTGCGGAGCGGGTTATACAATGAGCAGTTCTTC
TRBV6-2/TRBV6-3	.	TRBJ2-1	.	CASSWGDGEQFF	TGTGCCAGCAGTTGGGGGGATGGTGAGCAGTTCTTC
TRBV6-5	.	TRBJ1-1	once	CASRASGGGTEAFF	TGTGCCAGCAGGGCCAGTGGGGGGGGGACTGAAGCTTTCTTT
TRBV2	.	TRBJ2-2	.	CARGLHQSGELFF	TGTGCCAGGGGCCTACACCAATCCGGGGAGCTGTTTTTT
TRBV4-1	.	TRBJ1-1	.	CASSQEIGTEAFF	TGCGCCAGCAGCCAAGAAATCGGCACTGAAGCTTTCTTT
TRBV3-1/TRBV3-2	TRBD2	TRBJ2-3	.	CASGTSETDTQYF	TGTGCCAGTGGGACTAGCGAAACAGATACGCAGTATTTT
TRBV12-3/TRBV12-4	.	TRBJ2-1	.	CASSLDINEQFF	TGTGCCAGCAGCCTCGACATTAATGAGCAGTTCTTC
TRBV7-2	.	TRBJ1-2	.	CASSLGTVNYGYTF	TGTGCCAGCAGCTTAGGGACAGTTAACTATGGCTACACCTTC